The 13 T cell receptor beta chains given below trace back to one sample, sequenced in a study of long-term antiretroviral therapy in people with HIV. Researchers ran immunoSEQ v3.0 at survey level. Clones were sequenced by immunoSEQ multiplex PCR, and TCRdb holds only the in-frame ones, with some missing. Of over 25,000 clones listed, about 94% are singletons. Source: unsorted PBMCs, taken roughly 7.1 years after starting antiretroviral therapy. The receptors originated from a man aged 50 or older with HIV.

This chain uses TRBV7-2 with TRBJ1-2, with D possibly matching TRBD1 (5 bases). Per germline, CDR1 SGHTA and CDR2 FQGNSA. Trimming took off 1 base at V and 2 bases at J, with 8 bases between the two ends. This CDR3 is 14 amino acids long. CDR3 nucleotide sequence: TGTGCCAGCAGCTTAGGTTGGGGGAACTATGGCTACACCTTC. It translates to CASSLGWGNYGYTF.

The chain uses TRBV4-2 and TRBJ2-2, with unresolved D. V was shortened by 3 bases and J by 6 bases, with 11 bases between the two germline ends. This CDR3 is 14 amino acids long. Germline V gene lookup returns CDR1 LGHNA and CDR2 YNFKEQ. CDR3 nucleotide sequence: TGTGCCAGCAGCCAGTATGCAGATTCCGGGGAGCTGTTTTTT. Encoded protein: CASSQYADSGELFF.

The chain couples TRBV7-9 to TRBJ1-2, with D perhaps matching TRBD1 (5 bases). The CDR3 totals 12 residues. Trimming cost V 5 bases and J 5 bases, with 9 bases left between them. Per germline, CDR1 SEHNR and CDR2 FQNEAQ (reference sequence). The CDR3: CASSRDGYGYTF. The DNA for the CDR3 is TGTGCCAGCAGCCGGGACGGGTATGGCTACACCTTC.

V is TRBV5-4 and J is TRBJ2-1; 9 nucleotides match TRBD1. Unmatched junction bases numbered 14, after V lost 8 bases and J lost 5 bases. This CDR3 region has 16 residues. From germline, CDR1 is SGHNT and CDR2 YYREEE (reference sequence). The CDR3 protein is CASEQGAQSRDNEQFF. The CDR3 DNA follows: TGTGCCAGTGAACAGGGGGCCCAATCTAGAGACAATGAGCAGTTCTTC.

The V gene is TRBV5-6, the J gene TRBJ1-1; D perhaps matches TRBD1 (6 bases). CDR1 and CDR2 from the germline V gene are SGHDT and YYEEEE. CDR3 length: 12 residues. V was clipped by 4 bases and J by 4 bases, with 8 bases between them. CDR3 nucleotide sequence: TGTGCCAGCAGCGGAGGGGGCACTGAAGCTTTCTTT. It specifies CASSGGGTEAFF.

The rearrangement links TRBV19 to TRBJ2-5; D possibly uses TRBD1 or TRBD2 (6 bases each). CDR1 LNHDA and CDR2 SQIVND come from the germline V gene (reference sequence). The CDR3 contains 14 residues. V gave up 3 bases and J gave up 5 bases, with 13 bases separating them. In nucleotides, the CDR3 is TGTGCCAGTAGTATCAGTCTAGGGGGGGAGACCCAGTACTTC. Translated: CASSISLGGETQYF.

The chain recombines TRBV7-9 with TRBJ1-2; D is unclear. In germline, CDR1 is SEHNR, CDR2 FQNEAQ (reference sequence). There are 14 residues in the CDR3. The V end lost 5 bases, the J end lost 3 bases, and 13 bases lay between the germline ends. Here the CDR3 reads CASSPAGWDYGYTF. CDR3 DNA: TGTGCCAGCAGCCCCGCAGGCTGGGACTATGGCTACACCTTC.

This chain connects TRBV5-6 to TRBJ2-3; 11 nucleotides agree with TRBD1. The germline gives CDR1 SGHDT, CDR2 YYEEEE. This CDR3 contains 16 residues. The V gene end was trimmed by 0 bases and the J gene end by 10 bases; junction bases not matched to a gene: 10. DNA for the CDR3: TGTGCCAGCAGCTTGGTACGGGACAGGGGGGGAGTGGCGCAGTATTTT. Protein product: CASSLVRDRGGVAQYF.

The rearrangement joins TRBV4-2 to TRBJ2-7; D not resolved. The CDR3 consists of 13 residues. CDR1 is LGHNA, CDR2 YNFKEQ, per germline. The germline V and J ends were trimmed by 5 bases and 2 bases, with 10 bases remaining between them. In nucleotides, the CDR3 is TGTGCCAGCAGCGTGGACGGACCCTACGAGCAGTACTTC. Its translation: CASSVDGPYEQYF.

The V gene is TRBV30, the J gene TRBJ1-2, with TRBD1 matching 7 bases. The CDR3 is 14 residues long. Germline CDR1 GTSNPN, CDR2 SVGIG (reference sequence). V lost 2 bases and J lost 2; bases outside the gene matches: 5. CDR3 in DNA: TGTGCCTGGAGTCGGGACAGCGGGAACTATGGCTACACCTTC. Protein: CAWSRDSGNYGYTF.

V gene TRBV29-1 combines with J gene TRBJ1-1; 9 positions match TRBD1. The CDR3 sequence is 13 residues long. With V trimmed by 7 bases and J by 5 bases, 8 bases remained unmatched. Germline V lookup: CDR1 SQVTM, CDR2 ANQGSEA. The CDR3 sequence is CSAIGTGITEAFF. As DNA, the CDR3 is TGCAGCGCGATCGGGACAGGGATTACTGAAGCTTTCTTT.

This chain connects TRBV9 to TRBJ2-2; 9 bases fit TRBD2. Germline trimming cut 0 bases from V and 5 bases from J; bases unmatched to any gene: 5. The germline gives CDR1 SGDLS, CDR2 YYNGEE. The CDR3 runs to 16 residues. The CDR3 sequence: CASSVGGGAMTGELFF. For the CDR3, the DNA is TGTGCCAGCAGCGTAGGCGGGGGGGCGATGACCGGGGAGCTGTTTTTT.

V gene TRBV27 combines with J gene TRBJ2-5; 10 positions match TRBD2. Per the germline V gene, CDR1 is MNHEY and CDR2 is SMNVEV (reference sequence). The CDR3 covers 16 residues. The junction had 7 bases not matched to a gene; V was cut back by 5 bases and J by 1 base. DNA of the CDR3: TGTGCCAGCAGTCCGCGACTAGCGGGTTCCCAAGAGACCCAGTACTTC. This gives the protein CASSPRLAGSQETQYF.